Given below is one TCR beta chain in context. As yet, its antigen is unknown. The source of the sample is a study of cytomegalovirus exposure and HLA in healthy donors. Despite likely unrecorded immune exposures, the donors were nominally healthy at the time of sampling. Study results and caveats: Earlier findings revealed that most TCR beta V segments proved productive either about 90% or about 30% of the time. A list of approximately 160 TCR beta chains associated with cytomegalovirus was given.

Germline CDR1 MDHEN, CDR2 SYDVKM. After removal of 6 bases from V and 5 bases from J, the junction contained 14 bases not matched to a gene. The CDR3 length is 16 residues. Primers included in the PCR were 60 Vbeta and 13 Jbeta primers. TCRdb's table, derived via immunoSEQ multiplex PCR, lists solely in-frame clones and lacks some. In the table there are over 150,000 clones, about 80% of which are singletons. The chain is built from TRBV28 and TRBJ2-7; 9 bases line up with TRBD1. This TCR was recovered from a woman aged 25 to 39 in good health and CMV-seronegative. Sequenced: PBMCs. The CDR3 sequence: CASSPTGGIPAHEQYF. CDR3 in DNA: TGTGCCAGCAGCCCGACAGGGGGGATACCCGCCCACGAGCAGTACTTC.